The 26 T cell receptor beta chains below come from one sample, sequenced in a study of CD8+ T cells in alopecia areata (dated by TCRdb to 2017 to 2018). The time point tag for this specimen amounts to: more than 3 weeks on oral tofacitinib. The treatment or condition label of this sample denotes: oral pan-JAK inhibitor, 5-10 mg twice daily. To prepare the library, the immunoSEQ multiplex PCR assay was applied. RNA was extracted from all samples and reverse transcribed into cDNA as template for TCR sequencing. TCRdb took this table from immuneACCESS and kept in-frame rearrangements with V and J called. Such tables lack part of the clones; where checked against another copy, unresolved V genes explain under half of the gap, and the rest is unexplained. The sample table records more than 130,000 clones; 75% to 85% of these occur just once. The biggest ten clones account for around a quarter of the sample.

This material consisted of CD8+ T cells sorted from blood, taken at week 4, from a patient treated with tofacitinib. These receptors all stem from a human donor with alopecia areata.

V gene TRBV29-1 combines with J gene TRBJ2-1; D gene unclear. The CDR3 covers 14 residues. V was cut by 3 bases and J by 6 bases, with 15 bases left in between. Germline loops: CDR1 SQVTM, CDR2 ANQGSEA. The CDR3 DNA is TGCAGCGTTGACCGCCGCGGCGTAGGCAATGAGCAGTTCTTC. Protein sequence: CSVDRRGVGNEQFF.

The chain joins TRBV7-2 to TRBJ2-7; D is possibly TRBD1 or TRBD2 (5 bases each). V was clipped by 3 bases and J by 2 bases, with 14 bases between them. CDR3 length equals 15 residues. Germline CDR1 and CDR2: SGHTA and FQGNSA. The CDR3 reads CASSFLGRNPYEQYF. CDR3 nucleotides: TGTGCCAGCAGCTTTTTGGGACGGAATCCCTACGAGCAGTACTTC. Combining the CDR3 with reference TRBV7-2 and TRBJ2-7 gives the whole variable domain GAGVSQSPSNKVTEKGKDVELRCDPISGHTALYWYRQSLGQGLEFLIYFQGNSAPDKSGLPSDRFSAERTGGSVSTLTIQRTQQEDSAVYLCASSFLGRNPYEQYFGPGTRLTVT.

CDR3 amino acids: CASSPGHLKFF. CDR3 coding DNA: TGTGCCAGCAGTCCGGGACATCTAAAGTTCTTC. J is TRBJ2-1 and V is TRBV27, with a weak D call TRBD1 (6 bases). The CDR3 has 11 amino acids. Trimming took off 5 bases at V and 14 bases at J, with 13 bases between the two ends. Germline V CDR1 and CDR2: MNHEY, SMNVEV (reference sequence).

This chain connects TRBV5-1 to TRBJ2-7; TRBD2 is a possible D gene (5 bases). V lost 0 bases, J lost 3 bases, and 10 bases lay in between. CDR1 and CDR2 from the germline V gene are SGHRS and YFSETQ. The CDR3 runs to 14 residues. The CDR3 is CASSLAASLYEQYF. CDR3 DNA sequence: TGCGCCAGCAGCTTGGCCGCTAGCCTCTACGAGCAGTACTTC. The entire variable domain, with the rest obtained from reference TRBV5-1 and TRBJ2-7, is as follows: KAGVTQTPRYLIKTRGQQVTLSCSPISGHRSVSWYQQTPGQGLQFLFEYFSETQRNKGNFPGRFSGRQFSNSRSEMNVSTLELGDSALYLCASSLAASLYEQYFGPGTRLTVT.

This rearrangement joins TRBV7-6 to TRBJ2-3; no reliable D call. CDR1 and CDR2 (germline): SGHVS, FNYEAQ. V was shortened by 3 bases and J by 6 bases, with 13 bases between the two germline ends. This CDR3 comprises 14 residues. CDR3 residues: CASSFKAHWDTQYF. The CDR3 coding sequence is TGTGCCAGCAGCTTTAAGGCACATTGGGATACGCAGTATTTT.

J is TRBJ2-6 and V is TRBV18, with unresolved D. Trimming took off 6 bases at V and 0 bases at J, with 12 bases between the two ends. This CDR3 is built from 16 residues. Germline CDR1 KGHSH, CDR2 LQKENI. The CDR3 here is CASSPGPGSGANVLTF. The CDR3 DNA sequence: TGTGCCAGCTCGCCGGGTCCCGGCTCTGGGGCCAACGTCCTGACTTTC.

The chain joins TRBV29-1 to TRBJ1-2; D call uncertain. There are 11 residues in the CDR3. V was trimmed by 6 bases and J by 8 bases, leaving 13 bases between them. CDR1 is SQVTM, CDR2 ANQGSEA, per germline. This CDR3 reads CSVVHMGGYTF. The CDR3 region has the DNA TGCAGCGTAGTACATATGGGGGGCTACACCTTC.

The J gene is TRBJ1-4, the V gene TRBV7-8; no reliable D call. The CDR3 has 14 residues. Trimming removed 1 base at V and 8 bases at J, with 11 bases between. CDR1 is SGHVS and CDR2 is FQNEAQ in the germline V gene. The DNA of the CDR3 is TGTGCCAGCAGCTTAGAAAGCGGTTGGGAAAAACTGTTTTTT. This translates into CASSLESGWEKLFF.

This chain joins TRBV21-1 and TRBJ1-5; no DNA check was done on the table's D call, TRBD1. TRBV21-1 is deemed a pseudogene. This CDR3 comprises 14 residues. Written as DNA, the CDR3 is TGTGCCAGCAGTCCACAGGGGATTGGCCAGCCCCAGCATTTT. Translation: CASSPQGIGQPQHF.

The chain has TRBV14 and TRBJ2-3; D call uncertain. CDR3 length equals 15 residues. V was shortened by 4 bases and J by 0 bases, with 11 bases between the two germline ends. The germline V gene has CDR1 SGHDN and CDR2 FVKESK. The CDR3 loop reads CASSPTRFSTDTQYF. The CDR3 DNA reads TGTGCCAGCAGCCCTACCAGATTTAGCACAGATACGCAGTATTTT.

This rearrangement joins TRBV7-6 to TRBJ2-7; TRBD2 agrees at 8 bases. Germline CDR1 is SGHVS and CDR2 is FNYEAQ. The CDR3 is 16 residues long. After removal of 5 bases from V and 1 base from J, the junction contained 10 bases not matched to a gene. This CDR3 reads CASSPSPGTRSYEQYF. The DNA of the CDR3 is TGTGCCAGCAGCCCCTCTCCCGGGACTAGATCCTACGAGCAGTACTTC.

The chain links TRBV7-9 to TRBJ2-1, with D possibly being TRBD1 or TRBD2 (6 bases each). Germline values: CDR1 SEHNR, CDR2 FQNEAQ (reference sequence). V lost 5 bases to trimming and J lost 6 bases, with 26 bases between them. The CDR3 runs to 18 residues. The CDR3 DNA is TGTGCCAGCAGCATCAGCCCGGGGGCAGGCGCTAAATCCAATGAGCAGTTCTTC. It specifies CASSISPGAGAKSNEQFF.

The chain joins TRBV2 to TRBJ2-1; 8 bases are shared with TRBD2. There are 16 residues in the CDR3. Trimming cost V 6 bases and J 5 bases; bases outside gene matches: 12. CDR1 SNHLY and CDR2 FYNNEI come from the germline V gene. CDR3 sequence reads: CASSLTPGTRDNEQFF. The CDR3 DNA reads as TGTGCCAGCAGCCTCACCCCGGGGACTAGGGACAATGAGCAGTTCTTC.

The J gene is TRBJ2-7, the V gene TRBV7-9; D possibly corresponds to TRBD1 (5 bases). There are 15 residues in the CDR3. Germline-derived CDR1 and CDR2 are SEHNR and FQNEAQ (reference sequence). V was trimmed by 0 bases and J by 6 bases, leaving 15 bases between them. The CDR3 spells CASSLALRETGEQYF. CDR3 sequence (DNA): TGTGCCAGCAGCTTAGCACTCAGGGAAACTGGCGAGCAGTACTTC.

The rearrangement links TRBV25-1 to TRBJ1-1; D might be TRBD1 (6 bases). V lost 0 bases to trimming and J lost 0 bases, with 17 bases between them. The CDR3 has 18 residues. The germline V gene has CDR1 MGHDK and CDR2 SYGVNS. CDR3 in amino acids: CASSEYILSGELNTEAFF. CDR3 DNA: TGTGCCAGCAGTGAATATATTCTCTCAGGGGAACTGAACACTGAAGCTTTCTTT. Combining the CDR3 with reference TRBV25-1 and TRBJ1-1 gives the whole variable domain EADIYQTPRYLVIGTGKKITLECSQTMGHDKMYWYQQDPGMELHLIHYSYGVNSTEKGDLSSESTVSRIRTEHFPLTLESARPSHTSQYLCASSEYILSGELNTEAFFGQGTRLTVV.

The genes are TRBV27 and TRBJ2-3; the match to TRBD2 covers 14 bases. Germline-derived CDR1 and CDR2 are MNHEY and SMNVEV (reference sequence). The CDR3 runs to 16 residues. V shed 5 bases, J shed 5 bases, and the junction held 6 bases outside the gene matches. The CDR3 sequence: CASSTTSGGAGDTQYF. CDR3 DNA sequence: TGTGCCAGCAGTACGACTAGCGGGGGGGCGGGAGATACGCAGTATTTT.

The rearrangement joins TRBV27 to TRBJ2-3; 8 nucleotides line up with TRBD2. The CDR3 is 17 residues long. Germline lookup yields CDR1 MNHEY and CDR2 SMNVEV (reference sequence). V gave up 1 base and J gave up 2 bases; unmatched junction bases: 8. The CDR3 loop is CASSLFGAGGPTDTQYF. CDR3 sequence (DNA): TGTGCCAGCAGTTTATTCGGTGCGGGGGGCCCCACAGATACGCAGTATTTT.

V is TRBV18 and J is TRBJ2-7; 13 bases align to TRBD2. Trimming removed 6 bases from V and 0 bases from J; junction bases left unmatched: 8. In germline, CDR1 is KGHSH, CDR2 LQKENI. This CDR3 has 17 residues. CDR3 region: CASSQTSGGTYSYEQYF. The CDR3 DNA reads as TGTGCCAGCTCCCAGACTAGCGGGGGGACGTACTCCTACGAGCAGTACTTC.

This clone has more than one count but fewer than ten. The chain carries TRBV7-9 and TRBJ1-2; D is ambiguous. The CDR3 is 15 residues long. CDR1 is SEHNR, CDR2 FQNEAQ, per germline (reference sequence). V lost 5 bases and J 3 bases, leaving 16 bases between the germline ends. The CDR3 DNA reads TGTGCCAGCAGCCCTTGGGTTTTTGCCTACTATGGCTACACCTTC. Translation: CASSPWVFAYYGYTF. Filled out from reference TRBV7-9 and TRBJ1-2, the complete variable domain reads DTGVSQNPRHKITKRGQNVTFRCDPISEHNRLYWYRQTLGQGPEFLTYFQNEAQLEKSRLLSDRFSAERPKGSFSTLEIQRTEQGDSAMYLCASSPWVFAYYGYTFGSGTRLTVV.

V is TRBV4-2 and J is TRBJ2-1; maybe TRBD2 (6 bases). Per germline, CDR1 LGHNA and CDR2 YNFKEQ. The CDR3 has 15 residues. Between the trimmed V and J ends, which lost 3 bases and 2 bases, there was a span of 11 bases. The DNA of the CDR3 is TGTGCCAGCAGCCAGGGGCGGGGAACCTACAATGAGCAGTTCTTC. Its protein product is CASSQGRGTYNEQFF.

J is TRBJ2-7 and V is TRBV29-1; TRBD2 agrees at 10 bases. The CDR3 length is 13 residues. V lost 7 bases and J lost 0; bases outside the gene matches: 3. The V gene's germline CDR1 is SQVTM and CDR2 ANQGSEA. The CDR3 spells CSASGGASYEQYF. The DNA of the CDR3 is TGCAGCGCTAGCGGGGGTGCCTCCTACGAGCAGTACTTC.

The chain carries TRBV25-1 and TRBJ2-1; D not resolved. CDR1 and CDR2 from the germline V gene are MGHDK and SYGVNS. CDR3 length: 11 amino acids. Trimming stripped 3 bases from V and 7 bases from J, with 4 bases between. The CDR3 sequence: CASSERNEQFF. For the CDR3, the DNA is TGTGCCAGCAGTGAGAGGAATGAGCAGTTCTTC.

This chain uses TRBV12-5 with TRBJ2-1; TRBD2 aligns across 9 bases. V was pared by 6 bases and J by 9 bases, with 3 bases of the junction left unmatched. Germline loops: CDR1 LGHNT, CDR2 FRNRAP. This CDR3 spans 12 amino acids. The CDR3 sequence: CASGLAGSEQFF. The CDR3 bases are TGTGCTAGTGGCCTAGCGGGGTCTGAGCAGTTCTTC.

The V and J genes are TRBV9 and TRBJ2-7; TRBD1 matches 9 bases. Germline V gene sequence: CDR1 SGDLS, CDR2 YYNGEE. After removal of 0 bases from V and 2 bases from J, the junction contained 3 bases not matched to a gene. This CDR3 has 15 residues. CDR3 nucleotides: TGTGCCAGCAGCGTAGGTACAGGGGGCGCCTACGAGCAGTACTTC. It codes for CASSVGTGGAYEQYF.

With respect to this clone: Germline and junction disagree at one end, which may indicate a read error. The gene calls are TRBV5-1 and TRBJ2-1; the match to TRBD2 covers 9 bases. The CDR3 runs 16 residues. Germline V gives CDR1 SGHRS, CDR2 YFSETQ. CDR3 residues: CASSLDGGGAYDEQFF. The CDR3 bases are TGCGCCAGCAGCTTGGACGGCGGGGGGGCCTACGATGAGCAGTTCTTC.

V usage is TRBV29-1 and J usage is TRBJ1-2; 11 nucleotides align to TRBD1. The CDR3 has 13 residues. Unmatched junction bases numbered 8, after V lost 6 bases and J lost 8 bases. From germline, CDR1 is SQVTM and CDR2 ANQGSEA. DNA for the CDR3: TGCAGCGTACCTACCGGGACAGGGGGAGGCTACACCTTC. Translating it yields CSVPTGTGGGYTF.